This T cell receptor (beta chain) was sequenced during a study of cytomegalovirus exposure and HLA in healthy donors. Germline lookup yields CDR1 SGHRS and CDR2 YFSETQ. V was pared by 3 bases and J by 6 bases, with 11 bases of the junction left unmatched. This CDR3 contains 15 residues. Use of 60 Vbeta and 13 Jbeta primers characterized the PCR. Data came from immunoSEQ multiplex PCR; TCRdb stores just in-frame clones and leaves some out. The table lists roughly 120,000 clones, about three quarters of them singletons, with around 0.92% in the top ten. To note about this clone: The antigen is not known.

Regarding the study as a whole: In an earlier analysis, about 87% or about 30%: the productive usage of most TCR beta V segments.

This clonotype originated in a human donor in good health. J is TRBJ2-7 and V is TRBV5-1; 8 bases agree with TRBD2. Sample: PBMCs. As DNA, the CDR3 is TGCGCCAGCAGCTGGTGGACTAGCCGGATGTTCGAGCAGTACTTC. It translates to CASSWWTSRMFEQYF.